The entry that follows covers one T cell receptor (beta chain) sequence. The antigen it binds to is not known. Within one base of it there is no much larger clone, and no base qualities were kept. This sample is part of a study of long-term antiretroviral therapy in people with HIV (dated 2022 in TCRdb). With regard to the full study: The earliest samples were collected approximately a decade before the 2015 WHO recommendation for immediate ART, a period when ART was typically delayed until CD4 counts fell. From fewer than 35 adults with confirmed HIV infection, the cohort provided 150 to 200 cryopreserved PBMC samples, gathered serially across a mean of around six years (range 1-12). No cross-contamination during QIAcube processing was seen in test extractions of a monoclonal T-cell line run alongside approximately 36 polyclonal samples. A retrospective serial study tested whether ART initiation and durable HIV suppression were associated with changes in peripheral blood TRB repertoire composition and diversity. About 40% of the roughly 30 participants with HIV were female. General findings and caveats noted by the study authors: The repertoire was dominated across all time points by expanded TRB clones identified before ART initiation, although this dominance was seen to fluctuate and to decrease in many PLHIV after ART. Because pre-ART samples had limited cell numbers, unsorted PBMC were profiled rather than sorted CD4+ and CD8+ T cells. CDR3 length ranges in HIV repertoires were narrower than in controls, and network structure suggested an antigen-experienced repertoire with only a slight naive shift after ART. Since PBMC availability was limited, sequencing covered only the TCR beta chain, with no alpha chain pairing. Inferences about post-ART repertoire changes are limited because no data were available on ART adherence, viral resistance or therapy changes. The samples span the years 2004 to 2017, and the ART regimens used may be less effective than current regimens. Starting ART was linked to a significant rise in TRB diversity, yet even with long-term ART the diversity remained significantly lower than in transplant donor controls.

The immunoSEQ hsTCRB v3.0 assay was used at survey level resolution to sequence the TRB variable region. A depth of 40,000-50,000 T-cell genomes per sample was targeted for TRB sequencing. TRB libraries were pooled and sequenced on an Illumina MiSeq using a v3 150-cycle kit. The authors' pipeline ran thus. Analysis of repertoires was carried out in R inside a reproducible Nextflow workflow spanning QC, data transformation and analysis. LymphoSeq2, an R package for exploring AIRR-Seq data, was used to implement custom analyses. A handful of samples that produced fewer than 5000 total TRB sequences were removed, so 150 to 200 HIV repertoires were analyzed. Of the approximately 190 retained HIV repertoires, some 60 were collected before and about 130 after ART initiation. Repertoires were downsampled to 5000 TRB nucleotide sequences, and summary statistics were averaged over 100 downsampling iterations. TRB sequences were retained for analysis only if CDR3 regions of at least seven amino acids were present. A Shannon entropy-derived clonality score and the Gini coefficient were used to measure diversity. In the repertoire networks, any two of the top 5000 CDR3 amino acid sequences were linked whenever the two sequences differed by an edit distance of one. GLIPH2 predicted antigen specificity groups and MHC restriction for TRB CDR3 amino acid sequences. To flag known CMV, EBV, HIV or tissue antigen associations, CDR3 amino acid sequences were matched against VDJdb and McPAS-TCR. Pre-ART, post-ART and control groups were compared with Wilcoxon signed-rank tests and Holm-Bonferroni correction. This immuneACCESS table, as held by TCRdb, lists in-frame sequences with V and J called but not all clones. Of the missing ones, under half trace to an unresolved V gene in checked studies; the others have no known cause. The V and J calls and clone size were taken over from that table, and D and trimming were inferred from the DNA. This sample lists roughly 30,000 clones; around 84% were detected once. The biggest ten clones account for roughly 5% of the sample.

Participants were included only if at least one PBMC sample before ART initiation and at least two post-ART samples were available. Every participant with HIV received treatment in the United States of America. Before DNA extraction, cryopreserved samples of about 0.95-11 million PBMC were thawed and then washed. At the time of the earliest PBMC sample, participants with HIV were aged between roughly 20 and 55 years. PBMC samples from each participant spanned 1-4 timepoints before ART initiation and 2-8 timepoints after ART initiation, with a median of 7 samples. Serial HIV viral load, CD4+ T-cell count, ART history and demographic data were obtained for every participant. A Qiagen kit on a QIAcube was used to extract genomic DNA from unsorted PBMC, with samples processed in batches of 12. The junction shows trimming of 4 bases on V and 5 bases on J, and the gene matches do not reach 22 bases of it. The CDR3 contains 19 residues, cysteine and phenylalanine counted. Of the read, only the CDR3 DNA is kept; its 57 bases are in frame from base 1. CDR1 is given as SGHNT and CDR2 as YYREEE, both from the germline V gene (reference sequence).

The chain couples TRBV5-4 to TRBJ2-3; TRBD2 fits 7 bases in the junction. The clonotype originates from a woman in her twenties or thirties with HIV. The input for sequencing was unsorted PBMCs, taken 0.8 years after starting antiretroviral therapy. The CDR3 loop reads CASSPATVERGLTVDTQYF. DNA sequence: TGTGCCAGCAGCCCGGCCACGGTGGAGCGGGGACTAACGGTAGATACGCAGTATTTT.